This T cell receptor (beta chain) appears in the sequencing data of a study of response to subunit inactivated influenza vaccine. One entry per CDR3 protein results from TCRdb running MiXCR on the RT-PCR reads. The sample contains 700,000 to 800,000 distinct CDR3 sequences, less than 20% of which appear only once. This clonotype was counted a few times. The TCR sequence derives from a man aged 45 to 65 who received an inactivated influenza vaccine. The sample in question was PBMCs from blood, obtained roughly 5 days after vaccination.

The CDR3 region is CATSDADRTFNNEQFF. CDR3 coding DNA: TGTGCCACCAGTGATGCCGACCGGACTTTCAACAATGAGCAGTTCTTC. V is TRBV24-1 and J is TRBJ2-1, with a possible D match to TRBD2 (5 bases). The CDR3 consists of 16 residues. Germline assignment: CDR1 KGHDR and CDR2 SFDVKD. The V end lost 3 bases, the J end lost 5 bases, and 16 bases lay between the germline ends.